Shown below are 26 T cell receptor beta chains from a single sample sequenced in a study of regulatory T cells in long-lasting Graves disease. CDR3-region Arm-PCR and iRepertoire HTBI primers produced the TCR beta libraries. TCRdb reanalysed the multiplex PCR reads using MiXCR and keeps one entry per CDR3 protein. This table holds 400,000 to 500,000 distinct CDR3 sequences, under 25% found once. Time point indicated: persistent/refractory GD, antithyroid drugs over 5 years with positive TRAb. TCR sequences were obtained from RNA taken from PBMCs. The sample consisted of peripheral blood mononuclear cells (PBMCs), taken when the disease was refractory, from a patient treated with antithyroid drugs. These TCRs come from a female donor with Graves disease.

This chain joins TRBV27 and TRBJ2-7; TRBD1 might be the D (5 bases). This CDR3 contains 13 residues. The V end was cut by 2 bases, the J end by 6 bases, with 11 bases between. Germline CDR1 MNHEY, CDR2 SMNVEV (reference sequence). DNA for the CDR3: TGTGCCAGCAGTTTAGGTTTAGGGGTCGAGCAGTACTTC. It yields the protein CASSLGLGVEQYF.

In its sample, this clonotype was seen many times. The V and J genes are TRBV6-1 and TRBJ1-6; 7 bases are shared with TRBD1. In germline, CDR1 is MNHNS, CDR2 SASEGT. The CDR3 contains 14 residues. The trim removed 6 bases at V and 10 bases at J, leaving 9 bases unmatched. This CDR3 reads CASSPDRDRSPLHF. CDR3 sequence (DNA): TGTGCCAGCAGCCCCGACAGGGATCGGTCACCCCTCCACTTT.

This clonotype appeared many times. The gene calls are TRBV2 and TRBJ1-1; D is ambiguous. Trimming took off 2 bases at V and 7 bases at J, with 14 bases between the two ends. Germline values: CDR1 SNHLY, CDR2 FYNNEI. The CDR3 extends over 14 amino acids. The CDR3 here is CASSERLPGDEAFF. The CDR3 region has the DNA TGTGCCAGCAGTGAACGGCTTCCCGGAGATGAAGCTTTCTTT.

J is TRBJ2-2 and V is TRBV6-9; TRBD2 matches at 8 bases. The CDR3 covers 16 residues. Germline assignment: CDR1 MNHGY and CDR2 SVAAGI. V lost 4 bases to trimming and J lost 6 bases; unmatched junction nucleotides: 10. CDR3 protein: CASSSYGAGVSGELFF. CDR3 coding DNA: TGTGCCAGCAGTTCCTACGGAGCGGGAGTGTCCGGGGAGCTGTTTTTT.

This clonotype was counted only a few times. Written as DNA, the CDR3 is TGTGCCAGCAGTCCTTCTAGCGGGGCGATTGAGCAGTTCTTC. It encodes CASSPSSGAIEQFF. This rearrangement joins TRBV12-3 or TRBV12-4 to TRBJ2-1, with TRBD2 matching over 9 bases. The J segment lost 9 bases and the V segment lost 5 bases, leaving 8 bases of the junction unmatched. This CDR3 has 14 amino acids.

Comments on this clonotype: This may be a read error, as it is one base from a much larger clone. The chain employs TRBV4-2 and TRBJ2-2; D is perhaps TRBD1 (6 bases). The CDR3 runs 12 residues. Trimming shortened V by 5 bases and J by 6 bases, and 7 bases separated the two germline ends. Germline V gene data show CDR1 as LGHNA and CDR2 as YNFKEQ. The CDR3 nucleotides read TGTGCCAGCAGCTACAGGGCCGGGGAGCTGTTTTTT. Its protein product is CASSYRAGELFF.

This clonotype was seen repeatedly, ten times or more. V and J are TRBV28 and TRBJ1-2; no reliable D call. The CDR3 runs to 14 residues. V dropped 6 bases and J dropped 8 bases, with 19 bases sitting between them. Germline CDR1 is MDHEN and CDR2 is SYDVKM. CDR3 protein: CASSPAGGLGGYTF. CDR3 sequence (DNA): TGTGCCAGCAGCCCCGCAGGAGGGCTCGGGGGCTACACCTTC.

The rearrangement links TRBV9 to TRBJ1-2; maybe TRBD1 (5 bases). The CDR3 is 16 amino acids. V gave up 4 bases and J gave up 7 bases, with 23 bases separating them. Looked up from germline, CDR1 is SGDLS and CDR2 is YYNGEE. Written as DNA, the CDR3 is TGTGCCAGCAGCTTCGAAATGGCAGGAGCCGGGGGTGGCTACACCTTC. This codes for CASSFEMAGAGGGYTF.

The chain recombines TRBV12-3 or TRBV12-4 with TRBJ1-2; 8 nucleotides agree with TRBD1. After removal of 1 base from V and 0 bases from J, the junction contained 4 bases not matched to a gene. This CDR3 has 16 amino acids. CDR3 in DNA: TGTGCCAGCAGTTTAGGGACAGGGTCCACTAACTATGGCTACACCTTC. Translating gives CASSLGTGSTNYGYTF.

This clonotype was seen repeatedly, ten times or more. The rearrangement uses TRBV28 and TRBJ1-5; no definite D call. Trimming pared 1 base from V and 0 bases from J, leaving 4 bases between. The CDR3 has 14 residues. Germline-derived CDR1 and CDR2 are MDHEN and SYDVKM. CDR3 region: CASSLYGSNQPQHF. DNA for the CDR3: TGTGCCAGCAGTTTATACGGTAGCAATCAGCCCCAGCATTTT.

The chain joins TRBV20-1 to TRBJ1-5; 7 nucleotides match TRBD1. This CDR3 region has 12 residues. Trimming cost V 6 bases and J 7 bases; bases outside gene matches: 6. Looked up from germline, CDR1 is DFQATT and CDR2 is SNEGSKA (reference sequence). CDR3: CSAEQGRQPQHF. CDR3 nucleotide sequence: TGCAGTGCCGAACAGGGGAGACAGCCCCAGCATTTT.

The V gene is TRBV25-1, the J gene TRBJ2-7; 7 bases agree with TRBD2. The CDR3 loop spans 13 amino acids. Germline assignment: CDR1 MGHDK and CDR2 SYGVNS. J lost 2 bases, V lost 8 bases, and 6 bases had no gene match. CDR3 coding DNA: TGTGCCAGCGAGCGCAGCGGGACCTACGAGCAGTACTTC. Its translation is CASERSGTYEQYF.

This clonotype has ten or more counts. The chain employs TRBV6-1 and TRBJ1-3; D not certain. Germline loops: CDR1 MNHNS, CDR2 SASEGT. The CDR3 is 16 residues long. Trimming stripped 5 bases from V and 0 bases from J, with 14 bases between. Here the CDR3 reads CASSQLGRNSGNTIYF. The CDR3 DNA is TGTGCCAGCAGTCAGCTCGGACGGAACTCTGGAAACACCATATATTTT.

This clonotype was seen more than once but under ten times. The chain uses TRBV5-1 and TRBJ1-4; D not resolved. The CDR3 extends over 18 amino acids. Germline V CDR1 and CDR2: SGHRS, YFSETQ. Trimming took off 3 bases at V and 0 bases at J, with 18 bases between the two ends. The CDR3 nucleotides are TGCGCCAGCAGCTACTTCGGTGGAGGCAGCTCAACTAATGAAAAACTGTTTTTT. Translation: CASSYFGGGSSTNEKLFF.

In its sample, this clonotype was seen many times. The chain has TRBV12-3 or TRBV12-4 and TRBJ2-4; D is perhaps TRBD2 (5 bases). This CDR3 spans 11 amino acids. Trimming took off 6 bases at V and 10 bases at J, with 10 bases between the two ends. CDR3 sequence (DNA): TGTGCCAGCAGCTCGGGAAGAATTCAGTACTTC. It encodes CASSSGRIQYF.

The CDR3 nucleotides read TGTGCCAGCAGTTTTGACGGACTAGCGGGATGGTCGGGCGGGGAGCTGTTTTTT. As protein: CASSFDGLAGWSGGELFF. The V call is TRBV27, the J call TRBJ2-2; 12 bases agree with TRBD2. J gave up 7 bases and V 3 bases, and 12 bases lay outside the gene matches. The length of the CDR3 is 18 residues. Germline V lookup: CDR1 MNHEY, CDR2 SMNVEV (reference sequence).

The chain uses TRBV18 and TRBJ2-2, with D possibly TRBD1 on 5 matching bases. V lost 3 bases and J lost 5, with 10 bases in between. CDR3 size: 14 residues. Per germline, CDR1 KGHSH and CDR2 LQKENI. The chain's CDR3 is CASSPNDSTGELFF. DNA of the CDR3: TGTGCCAGCTCACCGAATGACAGTACCGGGGAGCTGTTTTTT.

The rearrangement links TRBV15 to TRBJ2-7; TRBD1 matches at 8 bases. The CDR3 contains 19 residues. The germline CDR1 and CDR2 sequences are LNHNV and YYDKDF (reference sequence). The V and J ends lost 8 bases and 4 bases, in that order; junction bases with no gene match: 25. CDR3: CATGSHHGDRTPQGYEQYF. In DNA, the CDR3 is TGTGCCACCGGCTCTCATCACGGGGACAGGACTCCGCAAGGGTACGAGCAGTACTTC.

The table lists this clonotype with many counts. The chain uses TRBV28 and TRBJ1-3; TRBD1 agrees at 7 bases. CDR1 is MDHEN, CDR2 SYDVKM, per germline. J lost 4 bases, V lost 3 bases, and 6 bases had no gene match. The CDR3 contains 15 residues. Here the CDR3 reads CASSFGQARGNTIYF. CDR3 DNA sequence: TGTGCCAGCAGTTTTGGACAGGCGAGAGGAAACACCATATATTTT.

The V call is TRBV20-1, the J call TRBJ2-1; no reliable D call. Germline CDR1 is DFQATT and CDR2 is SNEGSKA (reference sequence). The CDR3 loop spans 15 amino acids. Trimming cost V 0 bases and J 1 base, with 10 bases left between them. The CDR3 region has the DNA TGCAGTGCTAGAGATCACGGCGGATCCTACAATGAGCAGTTCTTC. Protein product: CSARDHGGSYNEQFF.

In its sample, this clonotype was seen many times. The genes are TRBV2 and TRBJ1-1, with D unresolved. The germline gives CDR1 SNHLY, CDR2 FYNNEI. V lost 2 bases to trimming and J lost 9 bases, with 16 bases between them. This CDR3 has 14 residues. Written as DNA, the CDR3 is TGTGCCAGCAGTGAAAGGTTAGGAGTTCCGAAAGCTTTCTTT. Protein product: CASSERLGVPKAFF.

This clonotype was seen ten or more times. CDR3 in amino acids: CSAKAVGDEQYF. The CDR3 nucleotides read TGCAGTGCTAAAGCCGTCGGGGACGAGCAGTACTTC. The V call is TRBV20-1, the J call TRBJ2-7, with D perhaps matching TRBD2 (5 bases). This CDR3 spans 12 amino acids. Germline assignment: CDR1 DFQATT and CDR2 SNEGSKA (reference sequence). V was clipped by 4 bases and J by 5 bases, with 12 bases between them.

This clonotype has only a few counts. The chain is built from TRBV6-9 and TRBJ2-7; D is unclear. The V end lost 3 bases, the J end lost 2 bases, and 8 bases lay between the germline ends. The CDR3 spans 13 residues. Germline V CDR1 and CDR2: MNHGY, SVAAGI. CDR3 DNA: TGTGCCAGCAGTTACCCAGGAGCCTACGAGCAGTACTTC. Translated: CASSYPGAYEQYF.

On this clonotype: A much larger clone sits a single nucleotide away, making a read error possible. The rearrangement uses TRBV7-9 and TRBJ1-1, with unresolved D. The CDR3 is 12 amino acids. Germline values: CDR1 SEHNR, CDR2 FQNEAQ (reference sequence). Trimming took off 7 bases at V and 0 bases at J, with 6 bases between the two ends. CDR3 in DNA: TGTGCCAGCACCAGACTGAACACTGAAGCTTTCTTT. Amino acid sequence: CASTRLNTEAFF.

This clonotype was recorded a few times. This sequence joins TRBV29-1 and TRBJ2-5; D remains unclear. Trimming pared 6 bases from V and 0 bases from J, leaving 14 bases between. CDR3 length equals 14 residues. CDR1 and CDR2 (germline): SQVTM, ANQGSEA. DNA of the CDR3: TGCAGCGTCGAAACAGACACTTACCAAGAGACCCAGTACTTC. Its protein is CSVETDTYQETQYF.

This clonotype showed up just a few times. The CDR3 nucleotides are TGCGCCAGCAGGAGTGAAATTCAAGGGGCAAATGGCTACACCTTC. As protein: CASRSEIQGANGYTF. The V call is TRBV5-1, the J call TRBJ1-2; possible D gene TRBD1, 5 bases. This CDR3 contains 15 residues. The V gene's germline CDR1 is SGHRS and CDR2 YFSETQ. V shed 5 bases and J shed 6 bases, with 20 bases lying between them.